One and the same sample provided the 28 T cell receptor beta chains below, sequenced in a study of metastatic and nonmetastatic thyroid tumors. MiXCR reprocessed the PCR reads for TCRdb. This table holds approximately 12,000 clones, 30% to 40% found once. Thyroid surgery had not been preceded by any treatment in any patient. The sample taken for sequencing was tumor tissue. Receptors were obtained from a male donor with papillary thyroid cancer or a benign thyroid nodule (not recorded which). Some clones in this sample may be carry-over from other donors' samples.

The sample holds a few counts of this clone. The chain employs TRBV10-3 and TRBJ2-7, with TRBD1 matching 8 bases. The germline V gene encodes CDR1 ENHRY and CDR2 SYGVKD. The CDR3 is 13 residues long. V was pared by 6 bases and J by 1 base, with 2 bases of the junction left unmatched. The CDR3 coding sequence is TGTGCCATCAGGGGACAGGCTTCCTACGAGCAGTACTTC. Amino acid sequence: CAIRGQASYEQYF.

This clone was observed many times. The V and J genes are TRBV19 and TRBJ2-1; TRBD2 aligns across 9 bases. The CDR3 runs 14 residues. The J segment lost 4 bases and the V segment lost 4 bases, leaving 2 bases of the junction unmatched. Germline lookup yields CDR1 LNHDA and CDR2 SQIVND (reference sequence). The CDR3: CASSRTSDYNEQFF. The CDR3 bases are TGTGCCAGTAGTAGGACTAGCGATTACAATGAGCAGTTCTTC. Filled out from reference TRBV19 and TRBJ2-1, the complete variable domain reads DGGITQSPKYLFRKEGQNVTLSCEQNLNHDAMYWYRQDPGQGLRLIYYSQIVNDFQKGDIAEGYSVSREKKESFPLTVTSAQKNPTAFYLCASSRTSDYNEQFFGPGTRLTVL.

Sample share makes this clone medium-sized (0.01 to 0.1%). The chain employs TRBV19 and TRBJ2-6; weak D call: TRBD2 (5 bases). Trimming removed 4 bases at V and 0 bases at J, with 7 bases between. CDR1 is LNHDA and CDR2 is SQIVND in the germline V gene (reference sequence). The CDR3 has 15 residues. DNA of the CDR3: TGTGCCAGTAGTAAACGGGACTCTGGGGCCAACGTCCTGACTTTC. This translates into CASSKRDSGANVLTF. The full variable domain, in which reference TRBV19 and TRBJ2-6 provide the parts outside the CDR3, is DGGITQSPKYLFRKEGQNVTLSCEQNLNHDAMYWYRQDPGQGLRLIYYSQIVNDFQKGDIAEGYSVSREKKESFPLTVTSAQKNPTAFYLCASSKRDSGANVLTFGAGSRLTVL.

On this clone: The conserved closing phenylalanine or tryptophan is absent in this CDR3, likely reflecting a read error. This chain joins TRBV6-1 and TRBJ1-1; D gene ambiguous. With 6 bases removed from V and 4 bases from J, the gap between germline ends came to 9 bases. Germline V gene data show CDR1 as MNHNS and CDR2 as SASEGT. The CDR3 is 12 amino acids. DNA of the CDR3: TGTGCCAGCAGCCAAGGGCTCACTGAAGCTTTCTTA. Its protein is CASSQGLTEAFL.

This clone was seen only a few times. The chain is built from TRBV13 and TRBJ1-2, with D tentatively TRBD1 (5 bases). Looked up from germline, CDR1 is PRHDT and CDR2 is FYEKMQ (reference sequence). Trimming shortened V by 0 bases and J by 6 bases, and 17 bases separated the two germline ends. CDR3 length: 16 amino acids. The CDR3 loop reads CASSLGSGTVGDGYTF. The CDR3 coding sequence is TGTGCCAGCAGCTTAGGGTCCGGGACGGTTGGGGATGGCTACACCTTC.

The genes are TRBV9 and TRBJ2-2; TRBD2 matches at 14 bases. V shed 3 bases, J shed 5 bases, and the junction held 0 bases outside the gene matches. This CDR3 has 15 amino acids. The germline V gene has CDR1 SGDLS and CDR2 YYNGEE. CDR3 sequence (DNA): TGTGCCAGCAGCGGGACTAGCGGGAGGACCGGGGAGCTGTTTTTT. It is translated as CASSGTSGRTGELFF. The full variable domain, in which reference TRBV9 and TRBJ2-2 provide the parts outside the CDR3, is DSGVTQTPKHLITATGQRVTLRCSPRSGDLSVYWYQQSLDQGLQFLIQYYNGEERAKGNILERFSAQQFPDLHSELNLSSLELGDSALYFCASSGTSGRTGELFFGEGSRLTVL.

This clone ranks as large. The J gene is TRBJ2-7, the V gene TRBV20-1, with 7 bases matching TRBD1. Germline V gene lookup returns CDR1 DFQATT and CDR2 SNEGSKA (reference sequence). V trimming: 0 bases; J trimming: 3 bases; junction bases outside the gene matches: 11. The CDR3 sequence is 16 residues long. CDR3 in DNA: TGCAGTGCTAGAGACCCACGTACAGGGGTTTACTACGAGCAGTACTTC. It specifies CSARDPRTGVYYEQYF.

This clone was counted at least ten times. This rearrangement joins TRBV10-3 to TRBJ1-6, with D possibly being TRBD1 (5 bases). Deletions cut 10 bases from V and 7 bases from J, with 11 bases between. CDR3 size: 12 residues. Germline loops: CDR1 ENHRY, CDR2 SYGVKD. The CDR3 region has the DNA TGTGCCACCCAGGGTAACAATTCACCCCTCCACTTT. This sequence encodes CATQGNNSPLHF.

Concerning this clone: Germline and junction disagree at one end, which may indicate a read error. V is TRBV7-2 and J is TRBJ2-7; no reliable D call. This CDR3 comprises 13 residues. Germline CDR1 and CDR2: SGHTA and FQGNSA. This chain's CDR3 is CASILGSDYEQYF. CDR3 in DNA: TGTGCCAGCATCTTAGGGTCAGATTACGAGCAGTACTTC.

For this clone: A much larger clone differs by one base, so this may be a read error. Here the CDR3 reads CASSLNVVDETQYF. The DNA of the CDR3 is TGTGCCAGCAGCTTAAACGTCGTGGACGAGACCCAGTACTTC. V usage is TRBV7-3 and J usage is TRBJ2-5, with D uncertain. Trimming shortened V by 1 base and J by 5 bases, and 11 bases separated the two germline ends. The CDR3 contains 14 residues. Germline V gene sequence: CDR1 SGHTA, CDR2 FQGTGA.

V is TRBV30 and J is TRBJ1-6; tentative D call: TRBD1 (5 bases). CDR3 length: 15 residues. Germline lookup yields CDR1 GTSNPN and CDR2 SVGIG (reference sequence). In nucleotides, the CDR3 is TGTGCAAGAGGTGGGCTCGGACAACATAATTCACCCCTCCACTTT. Its translation: CARGGLGQHNSPLHF.

The gene calls are TRBV18 and TRBJ1-1; TRBD1 might be the D (6 bases). CDR3 size: 17 residues. Between the trimmed V and J ends, which lost 2 bases and 3 bases, there was a span of 19 bases. The germline gives CDR1 KGHSH, CDR2 LQKENI. For the CDR3, the DNA is TGTGCCAGCTCACCATGGGGGCAGGGTGGGTCGGACACTGAAGCTTTCTTT. It codes for CASSPWGQGGSDTEAFF. The complete variable domain, with remaining parts taken from reference TRBV18 and TRBJ1-1, reads NAGVMQNPRHLVRRRGQEARLRCSPMKGHSHVYWYRQLPEEGLKFMVYLQKENIIDESGMPKERFSAEFPKEGPSILRIQQVVRGDSAAYFCASSPWGQGGSDTEAFFGQGTRLTVV.

This clone appeared many times. The J gene is TRBJ2-3, the V gene TRBV6-1; 8 bases align to TRBD2. Looked up from germline, CDR1 is MNHNS and CDR2 is SASEGT. The CDR3 totals 14 residues. The ends lost 5 bases at V and 0 bases at J; junction bases unmatched: 1. The CDR3 spells CASSSSGSTDTQYF. CDR3 nucleotides: TGTGCCAGCAGTTCTAGCGGGAGCACAGATACGCAGTATTTT.

The DNA of the CDR3 is TGTGCCAGCAGAAGCGGGACGACCAGTAGCTCCTACGAGCAGTACTTC. Its protein is CASRSGTTSSSYEQYF. The J gene is TRBJ2-7, the V gene TRBV6-1; the match to TRBD2 covers 7 bases. The length of the CDR3 is 16 residues. With 6 bases clipped from V and 0 bases from J, the junction kept 11 bases outside the gene matches. Germline CDR1 reads MNHNS; CDR2 reads SASEGT.

This sequence joins TRBV6-1 and TRBJ2-5; TRBD2 matches at 8 bases. CDR1 is MNHNS and CDR2 is SASEGT in the germline V gene. The CDR3 length is 13 residues. The V gene end was trimmed by 6 bases and the J gene end by 5 bases; junction bases not matched to a gene: 5. The CDR3 protein is CASRGLVLETQYF. CDR3 DNA: TGTGCCAGCAGGGGACTAGTGCTGGAGACCCAGTACTTC.

This clone was seen a few times. The J gene is TRBJ1-6, the V gene TRBV6-5; D gene uncertain. Trimming took 2 bases from V and 0 from J, leaving 8 bases between them. The CDR3 runs to 16 residues. Looked up from germline, CDR1 is MNHEY and CDR2 is SVGAGI. For the CDR3, the DNA is TGTGCCAGCAGTTACAGGGAGAGCTCCTATAATTCACCCCTCCACTTT. Translation gives CASSYRESSYNSPLHF.

This clone is medium-sized (0.01 to 0.1%). V usage is TRBV6-1 and J usage is TRBJ1-2; maybe TRBD1 (6 bases). Trimming removed 5 bases at V and 6 bases at J, with 16 bases between. Germline values: CDR1 MNHNS, CDR2 SASEGT. There are 14 residues in the CDR3. This chain's CDR3 is CASSSMGGAHGYTF. The CDR3 DNA follows: TGTGCCAGCAGTTCCATGGGGGGGGCCCATGGCTACACCTTC.

On this clone: Because the CDR3 is missing its conserved closing phenylalanine or tryptophan, this is likely a read error. The DNA is omitted, as the CDR3 cannot be located on it reliably, and the CDR3 follows TCRdb's listing. This sequence joins TRBV7-3 and TRBJ2-2; TRBD2, the table's D call, lacks a check against the DNA. The V gene's germline CDR1 is SGHTA and CDR2 FQGTGA. The CDR3 spans 15 amino acids, including both terminal residues. CDR3 sequence reads: CASSLGLAGAGELFL.

The rearrangement links TRBV6-1 to TRBJ1-5; the D gene is possibly TRBD1 (6 bases). The germline gives CDR1 MNHNS, CDR2 SASEGT. The CDR3 is 14 amino acids. V was clipped by 6 bases and J by 7 bases, with 16 bases between them. The CDR3 DNA follows: TGTGCCAGCAGGCCCGGGGACAAGGGACAGCCCCAGCATTTT. Translation gives CASRPGDKGQPQHF.

The CDR3 DNA sequence: TGTGCCAGCAGATCAGCCAGTGGAACTAAAGGTTACGAGCAGTACTTC. This gives the protein CASRSASGTKGYEQYF. The chain combines TRBV28 with TRBJ2-7; D call uncertain. V lost 6 bases to trimming and J lost 4 bases, with 22 bases between them. In germline, CDR1 is MDHEN, CDR2 SYDVKM. The CDR3 is made up of 16 amino acids.

This clone was recorded many times. CDR3 protein: CASSGDERGDTQYF. CDR3 DNA: TGTGCCAGCAGCGGGGATGAGCGGGGGGATACGCAGTATTTT. The V call is TRBV3-1, the J call TRBJ2-3, with TRBD2 matching 8 bases. With V trimmed by 5 bases and J by 6 bases, 7 bases remained unmatched. The CDR3 spans 14 residues. Germline assignment: CDR1 LGHDT and CDR2 YNNKEL (reference sequence).

The rearrangement uses TRBV20-1 and TRBJ1-5; the D is unclear. The length of the CDR3 is 13 residues. V was trimmed by 1 base and J by 6 bases, leaving 10 bases between them. Germline lookup yields CDR1 DFQATT and CDR2 SNEGSKA (reference sequence). As DNA, the CDR3 is TGCAGTGCTAGAGTAGGGTTGGGTCAGCCCCAGCATTTT. Protein sequence: CSARVGLGQPQHF.

In its sample, this clone is medium-sized. CDR3 nucleotides: TGTGCCAGCAGCTCTTCCGGACAGTCCTACGAGCAGTACTTC. It is translated as CASSSSGQSYEQYF. V and J are TRBV3-1 and TRBJ2-7; D is possibly TRBD1 (6 bases). The CDR3 is 14 amino acids. Trimming took 5 bases from V and 1 from J, leaving 12 bases between them. The germline CDR1 and CDR2 sequences are LGHDT and YNNKEL (reference sequence).

The V and J genes are TRBV6-1 and TRBJ2-2; D is ambiguous. Between the trimmed V and J ends, which lost 6 bases and 6 bases, there was a span of 20 bases. Germline V gene lookup returns CDR1 MNHNS and CDR2 SASEGT. CDR3 length: 16 residues. In DNA, the CDR3 is TGTGCCAGCAGCGCATCCCCAGTGGGTCAATCCGGGGAGCTGTTTTTT. Its translation: CASSASPVGQSGELFF.

This rearrangement joins TRBV5-1 to TRBJ2-1; TRBD2 agrees at 9 bases. Per the germline V gene, CDR1 is SGHRS and CDR2 is YFSETQ. The V gene end was trimmed by 0 bases and the J gene end by 10 bases; junction bases not matched to a gene: 8. The CDR3 runs to 15 residues. The CDR3 nucleotides read TGCGCCAGCAGCTTGGAGTTGCGGGAGGGCCGAGAGCAGTTCTTC. It encodes CASSLELREGREQFF.

At least ten counts were recorded for this clone. This sequence joins TRBV6-5 and TRBJ2-5; D possibly uses TRBD1 or TRBD2 (5 bases each). Germline CDR1 and CDR2: MNHEY and SVGAGI. V was cut by 0 bases and J by 5 bases, with 10 bases left in between. The CDR3 runs 14 residues. The CDR3 spells CASSYSRGWETQYF. DNA of the CDR3: TGTGCCAGCAGTTACTCGAGGGGCTGGGAGACCCAGTACTTC.

The sample holds one count of this clone. The V gene is TRBV5-6, the J gene TRBJ1-2, with D possibly being TRBD1 (5 bases). Trimming stripped 4 bases from V and 4 bases from J, with 17 bases between. This CDR3 has 15 amino acids. Germline V gives CDR1 SGHDT, CDR2 YYEEEE. CDR3 amino acids: CASSPREDTSYGYTF. CDR3 in DNA: TGTGCCAGCAGCCCAAGAGAGGACACATCCTATGGCTACACCTTC.

The rearrangement uses TRBV18 and TRBJ2-7, with D perhaps matching TRBD1 (6 bases). This CDR3 comprises 13 residues. CDR1 is KGHSH, CDR2 LQKENI, per germline. With 4 bases removed from V and 2 bases from J, the gap between germline ends came to 9 bases. The CDR3 DNA is TGTGCCAGCTCACGGGACATAACCTACGAGCAGTACTTC. Translating gives CASSRDITYEQYF.